One sample yielded the 10 T cell receptor beta chains listed below, sequenced in a study of graft-versus-host responses after intestinal transplantation. The method was immunoSEQ multiplex PCR; TCRdb's version includes in-frame clones alone and lacks a portion of them. The sample records roughly 11,000 clones, approximately 91% being singletons. Specified time point: postoperative day 105 after intestinal transplantation (dayNNNN = postoperative day). Material: PBMCs, obtained 105 days after intestinal transplantation. The source is a human patient who received an intestinal transplant, so some T cells may come from the graft donor.

The rearrangement links TRBV10-3 to TRBJ2-7; D tentatively reads TRBD1 or TRBD2 (5 bases each). Per the germline V gene, CDR1 is ENHRY and CDR2 is SYGVKD. The CDR3 consists of 14 residues. The ends were cut back, 4 bases at V and 4 bases at J, with 14 bases in the middle. The CDR3 DNA sequence: TGTGCCATCAGTGTAGGGACGGCTATTTACGAGCAGTACTTC. Translated: CAISVGTAIYEQYF.

The V and J genes are TRBV10-1 and TRBJ2-1; the D gene is possibly TRBD1 (6 bases). This CDR3 region has 15 residues. V was pared by 1 base and J by 3 bases, with 10 bases between. CDR1 WNHNN and CDR2 SYGVQD come from the germline V gene (reference sequence). The CDR3 DNA reads TGCGCCAGCAGTGAGTGGGGCAGGGGCTACAATGAGCAGTTCTTC. Its protein product is CASSEWGRGYNEQFF.

This chain links TRBV28 with TRBJ1-6; a possible D gene is TRBD1 (5 bases). Germline V gives CDR1 MDHEN, CDR2 SYDVKM. Trimming removed 1 base from V and 8 bases from J, with 27 bases in between. This CDR3 region has 20 residues. The CDR3 is CASSLFLGGDNGLKDSPLHF. The CDR3 nucleotides are TGTGCCAGCAGTTTATTTCTCGGAGGGGATAATGGGCTCAAGGATTCACCCCTCCACTTT.

The V and J genes are TRBV4-2 and TRBJ2-1; TRBD2 matches at 9 bases. Germline loops: CDR1 LGHNA, CDR2 YNFKEQ. The V gene end was trimmed by 0 bases and the J gene end by 2 bases; junction bases not matched to a gene: 11. The CDR3 runs to 19 residues. The CDR3 DNA reads as TGTGCCAGCAGCCAAGAAATTCTGGCACGGACTAGCGCCTACAATGAGCAGTTCTTC. Translated, it gives CASSQEILARTSAYNEQFF.

The J gene is TRBJ2-3, the V gene TRBV13; D uncertain. The V gene's germline CDR1 is PRHDT and CDR2 FYEKMQ (reference sequence). The CDR3 is made up of 13 amino acids. Trimming removed 2 bases at V and 4 bases at J, with 7 bases between. CDR3 in DNA: TGTGCCAGCAGCTTATCCAACGCAGATACGCAGTATTTT. Translated, it gives CASSLSNADTQYF.

V gene TRBV6-5 combines with J gene TRBJ1-5; TRBD1 might be the D (6 bases). V was cut by 5 bases and J by 9 bases, with 14 bases left in between. CDR1 and CDR2 (germline): MNHEY, SVGAGI. This CDR3 region has 13 residues. The CDR3 nucleotides read TGTGCCAGCAGTGAAAATGGGGGGCGGCCCCAGCATTTT. Translated: CASSENGGRPQHF.

This clone was recorded only once. The chain employs TRBV19 and TRBJ2-2; TRBD1 is a possible D gene (6 bases). Germline V CDR1 and CDR2: LNHDA, SQIVND (reference sequence). The CDR3 sequence is 16 residues long. The V gene lost 7 bases and the J gene lost 7 bases, with 22 bases spanning the gap. CDR3: CASTLGADQGGGELFF. The CDR3 coding sequence is TGTGCCAGTACCTTGGGAGCGGACCAAGGGGGCGGGGAGCTGTTTTTT.

The chain uses TRBV18 and TRBJ1-1; 8 positions match TRBD1. Germline values: CDR1 KGHSH, CDR2 LQKENI. The V gene end was trimmed by 0 bases and the J gene end by 11 bases; junction bases not matched to a gene: 8. The CDR3 totals 14 residues. The CDR3 region has the DNA TGTGCCAGCTCACCACCGACCCGGACAGGGACGGCTTTCTTT. Protein product: CASSPPTRTGTAFF. Looking up the rest from reference TRBV18 and TRBJ1-1 gives the full variable domain: NAGVMQNPRHLVRRRGQEARLRCSPMKGHSHVYWYRQLPEEGLKFMVYLQKENIIDESGMPKERFSAEFPKEGPSILRIQQVVRGDSAAYFCASSPPTRTGTAFFGQGTRLTVV.

The V call is TRBV14, the J call TRBJ1-2; TRBD1 aligns across 7 bases. V was clipped by 2 bases and J by 6 bases; unmatched bases: 6. The CDR3 spans 14 residues. Germline assignment: CDR1 SGHDN and CDR2 FVKESK. CDR3 sequence reads: CASSQQGVLDGYTF. CDR3 sequence (DNA): TGTGCCAGCAGCCAACAGGGGGTGTTGGATGGCTACACCTTC. The full variable domain, its missing parts supplied by reference TRBV14 and TRBJ1-2, is EAGVTQFPSHSVIEKGQTVTLRCDPISGHDNLYWYRRVMGKEIKFLLHFVKESKQDESGMPNNRFLAERTGGTYSTLKVQPAELEDSGVYFCASSQQGVLDGYTFGSGTRLTVV.

This clone was detected a few times. The rearrangement joins TRBV6-4 to TRBJ2-6; D is uncertain. This CDR3 is 15 amino acids long. Per the germline V gene, CDR1 is MRHNA and CDR2 is SNTAGT. Trimming took off 0 bases at V and 0 bases at J, with 3 bases between the two ends. CDR3 residues: CASSDSNSGANVLTF. The CDR3 coding sequence is TGTGCCAGCAGTGACTCGAACTCTGGGGCCAACGTCCTGACTTTC.